The 2 T cell receptor beta chains below all came from one sample that was sequenced in a study of cytomegalovirus exposure and HLA in healthy donors. PCR primers comprised 60 Vbeta and 13 Jbeta primers. Sequencing was performed with immunoSEQ multiplex PCR; in TCRdb, only in-frame clones are kept and a portion is missing. The listing records 30,000 to 40,000 clones. Material for sequencing was PBMCs. Receptors originate from a middle-aged man in good health and CMV-seropositive.

The chain is built from TRBV6-5 and TRBJ2-2; 13 bases line up with TRBD2. V was pared by 4 bases and J by 5 bases, with 4 bases of the junction left unmatched. This CDR3 region has 16 residues. CDR1 is MNHEY, CDR2 SVGAGI, per germline. CDR3 loop: CASSSWTSGRTGELFF. As DNA, the CDR3 is TGTGCCAGCAGTTCCTGGACTAGCGGGAGAACCGGGGAGCTGTTTTTT.

The CDR3 sequence: CASSARTGGTDTQYF. The CDR3 DNA sequence: TGTGCCAGCAGCGCCCGGACAGGGGGCACAGATACGCAGTATTTT. The chain couples TRBV9 to TRBJ2-3, with 9 bases identical to TRBD1. The CDR3 is 15 amino acids. Looked up from germline, CDR1 is SGDLS and CDR2 is YYNGEE. V trimming: 3 bases; J trimming: 1 base; junction bases outside the gene matches: 3.